This T cell receptor beta chain came from a study of blood T cell repertoires in COVID-19. Using immunoSEQ multiplex PCR, the repertoire was profiled, and TCRdb retains in-frame clones only, with some absent. The data contain 120,000 to 150,000 clones, roughly 90% of them singletons. The clonotype was recovered from a human donor in a cohort sampled during active COVID-19. Sequenced material: peripheral blood.

The CDR3 is CASKALEGVGYGYTF. The CDR3 DNA sequence: TGTGCCAGCAAAGCTTTGGAGGGTGTCGGCTATGGCTACACCTTC. This rearrangement joins TRBV5-6 to TRBJ1-2; D uncertain. Germline CDR1 is SGHDT and CDR2 is YYEEEE. The CDR3 sequence is 15 residues long. V was trimmed by 6 bases and J by 4 bases, leaving 19 bases between them.